Given below is one TCR beta chain in context. This entry comes from a study of control samples from healthy donors and cancer patients. Produced via immunoSEQ multiplex PCR; TCRdb's table is partial and in-frame only. The sample holds 75,000 to 100,000 clones, 82% seen once. Per the germline V gene, CDR1 is SNHLY and CDR2 is FYNNEI. The CDR3 extends over 14 amino acids. V was clipped by 4 bases and J by 6 bases, with 16 bases between them. The V call is TRBV2, the J call TRBJ2-7; tentatively, D is TRBD1 (6 bases). This sequence was found in a man aged 55 to 70 in good health. The sample comprised blood. The CDR3 region has the DNA TGTGCCAGCAGTGTCACAGGGATTGGTATCGAGCAGTACTTC. It specifies CASSVTGIGIEQYF.